This TCR beta chain was recovered during a study of post-analysis software for immune sequencing data. Study results and limitations: Relative to controls, patients had five TRBV segments at higher frequency, with TRBV5-6, TRBV5-1 and TRBV20-1 among these. Normalized Chao1 diversity was significantly reduced in patients versus controls.

cDNA libraries of TCR beta carried unique molecular identifiers. TCRdb reprocessed the PCR reads with MiXCR, giving one entry per CDR3 protein. In the table there are 500,000 to 600,000 distinct CDR3 sequences, 40% to 50% of which are singletons. Points on this clonotype: The antigen is unknown.

Germline V gene data show CDR1 as DFQATT and CDR2 as SNEGSKA (reference sequence). After removal of 0 bases from V and 11 bases from J, the junction contained 13 bases not matched to a gene. The CDR3 has 15 amino acids. This chain uses TRBV20-1 with TRBJ2-5; 9 bases map to TRBD1. This receptor was identified in a girl aged 5 to 17 with multiple sclerosis. The source material was blood. CDR3 DNA: TGCAGTGCTAGAGACCCGGGACAGGGCCTGGGGGAGCAGTACTTC. Protein product: CSARDPGQGLGEQYF.